The present T cell receptor (beta chain) was sequenced within a study of Graves' ophthalmopathy and Graves' hyperthyroidism. Amplification from RNA transcripts yielded the TCR beta CDR3 regions. First-round RT-PCR used HTBI primers; second-round multiplex PCR followed. MiXCR was run by TCRdb on the multiplex PCR reads, yielding one entry per CDR3 protein. The table has about 600,000 distinct CDR3 sequences, approximately 35% seen once. Study-wide results and limits: Sensitivity reached 85% to 90% and specificity 81.08% for a 13-signature model separating ophthalmopathy from stable hyperthyroidism.

This clonotype was recorded many times. The antigen remains unidentified. Germline-derived CDR1 and CDR2 are SGHRS and YFSETQ. CDR3 length equals 16 residues. With 0 bases clipped from V and 2 bases from J, the junction kept 4 bases outside the gene matches. This TCR derives from an adult man with Graves' hyperthyroidism. The specimen was peripheral blood or thyroid tissue (not recorded which). The chain couples TRBV5-1 to TRBJ2-2; TRBD1 agrees at 7 bases. The CDR3: CASSLGGGPNTGELFF. DNA of the CDR3: TGCGCCAGCAGCTTGGGAGGGGGCCCAAACACCGGGGAGCTGTTTTTT. Looking up the rest from reference TRBV5-1 and TRBJ2-2 gives the full variable domain: KAGVTQTPRYLIKTRGQQVTLSCSPISGHRSVSWYQQTPGQGLQFLFEYFSETQRNKGNFPGRFSGRQFSNSRSEMNVSTLELGDSALYLCASSLGGGPNTGELFFGEGSRLTVL.